A selection of T cell receptor beta chains follows, all from one sample in a study of identical twins. TCRdb re-analysed the 5' RACE reads in MiXCR, keeping a single row per CDR3 protein. The sample consists of approximately 690,000 distinct CDR3 sequences, 6.1% of them appearing once. Specimen: naive T cells sorted from blood. The receptors here all came from a man younger than 35 in good health. CDR3s include the opening cysteine and the closing phenylalanine or tryptophan. The D gene is left open where the match is weak. Clone size, where shown, is once, few, many, or a class for clones that have expanded.

abundance: NA
v_gene: TRBV20-1
j_gene: TRBJ2-5
d_gene: NA
CDR3nt: TGCAGTGCTAGGTCGGGTGGAGGGAGAGAGACCCAGTACTTC
CDR3aa: CSARSGGGRETQYF

abundance: many
v_gene: TRBV20-1
j_gene: TRBJ2-3
d_gene: TRBD2
CDR3nt: TGCAGTGCTGAGGGACTAGCGGGGTGGGGCACAGATACGCAGTATTTT
CDR3aa: CSAEGLAGWGTDTQYF

abundance: few
v_gene: TRBV6-2/TRBV6-3
j_gene: TRBJ2-1
d_gene: TRBD2
CDR3nt: TGTGCCAGCAGTTACTCGATTATTCTTAGCGGGAGGCCCAGCTCCTACAATGAGCAGTTCTTC
CDR3aa: CASSYSIILSGRPSSYNEQFF

abundance: many
v_gene: TRBV27
j_gene: TRBJ2-4
d_gene: NA
CDR3nt: TGTGCCAGCAGTTTAGGGGTTGATAGAAACATTCAGTACTTC
CDR3aa: CASSLGVDRNIQYF

abundance: many
v_gene: TRBV24-1
j_gene: TRBJ2-3
d_gene: TRBD2
CDR3nt: TGTGCCACCAGTATGGTAGCGGGAGGTGTGGATACGCAGTATTTT
CDR3aa: CATSMVAGGVDTQYF

abundance: many
v_gene: TRBV5-1
j_gene: TRBJ1-5
d_gene: NA
CDR3nt: TGTGCCAGCAGTTTAGAGGGGTCTAATCAGCCCCAGCATTTT
CDR3aa: CASSLEGSNQPQHF

abundance: NA
v_gene: TRBV6-5
j_gene: TRBJ2-5
d_gene: NA
CDR3nt: TGTGCCAGCAGTTACTCGACAGGCTTAGTGATTGGGGAGACCCAGTACTTC
CDR3aa: CASSYSTGLVIGETQYF

abundance: few
v_gene: TRBV15
j_gene: TRBJ2-5
d_gene: NA
CDR3nt: TGTGCCACCAGCAGAGATCCGGGCCCAGGGGAGACCCAGTACTTC
CDR3aa: CATSRDPGPGETQYF

abundance: NA
v_gene: TRBV6-1
j_gene: TRBJ2-5
d_gene: NA
CDR3nt: TGTGCCAGCACCCCGAGGGGCGAGGAGACCCAGTACTTC
CDR3aa: CASTPRGEETQYF

abundance: NA
v_gene: TRBV12-3/TRBV12-4
j_gene: TRBJ1-4
d_gene: NA
CDR3nt: TGTGCCAGCAGGCGTAGGGGGTTGGTGGAAAAACTGTTTTTT
CDR3aa: CASRRRGLVEKLFF

abundance: many
v_gene: TRBV12-3/TRBV12-4
j_gene: TRBJ2-1
d_gene: TRBD2
CDR3nt: TGTGCCAGCAGTTTCAGCAGCGGGAGAGGCAATGAGCAGTTCTTC
CDR3aa: CASSFSSGRGNEQFF

abundance: NA
v_gene: TRBV10-3
j_gene: TRBJ2-1
d_gene: NA
CDR3nt: TGTGCCATCAGTGACTCGTTTGCGAGAAGGGTTGGTAATGAGCAGTTCTTC
CDR3aa: CAISDSFARRVGNEQFF

abundance: NA
v_gene: TRBV4-1
j_gene: TRBJ2-5
d_gene: NA
CDR3nt: TGCGCCAGCAGCCAAGATATCCGGGGGGAGACCCAGTACTTC
CDR3aa: CASSQDIRGETQYF

abundance: NA
v_gene: TRBV4-1
j_gene: TRBJ1-3
d_gene: NA
CDR3nt: TGCGCCAGCAGCCGACAAGCAGCGCAGGGGTTCAGCTCTGGAAACACCATATATTTT
CDR3aa: CASSRQAAQGFSSGNTIYF

abundance: many
v_gene: TRBV5-1
j_gene: TRBJ2-1
d_gene: TRBD2
CDR3nt: TGCGCCAGCAGCTTCACGGGACTAGCGGGAGGGCCAAATGAGCAGTTCTTC
CDR3aa: CASSFTGLAGGPNEQFF

abundance: many
v_gene: TRBV5-6
j_gene: TRBJ2-7
d_gene: TRBD1
CDR3nt: TGTGCCAGCAGAAGGACAGGGGCGTTGGGCGAGCAGTACTTC
CDR3aa: CASRRTGALGEQYF

abundance: few
v_gene: TRBV18
j_gene: TRBJ2-1
d_gene: TRBD2
CDR3nt: TGTGCCAGCTCACCACGGACTAGCGAGTCAGTTTATTCCTACAATGAGCAGTTCTTC
CDR3aa: CASSPRTSESVYSYNEQFF

abundance: many
v_gene: TRBV6-1
j_gene: TRBJ2-3
d_gene: NA
CDR3nt: TGTGCCAGCGCCTATACCTCCCAGGGACCCGACACAGATACGCAGTATTTT
CDR3aa: CASAYTSQGPDTDTQYF

abundance: few
v_gene: TRBV20-1
j_gene: TRBJ1-1
d_gene: NA
CDR3nt: TGCAGTGCTAGAGGCCTGCTTCGCGGTGAAGCTTTCTTT
CDR3aa: CSARGLLRGEAFF

abundance: few
v_gene: TRBV25-1
j_gene: TRBJ2-1
d_gene: TRBD2
CDR3nt: TGTGCCAGCAGTGTCAGCAGCGGGAGCCACAATGAGCAGTTCTTC
CDR3aa: CASSVSSGSHNEQFF

abundance: many
v_gene: TRBV29-1
j_gene: TRBJ2-3
d_gene: TRBD1
CDR3nt: TGCAGCGTGGACCTACAGGGGGCGGATACGCAGTATTTT
CDR3aa: CSVDLQGADTQYF

abundance: many
v_gene: TRBV28
j_gene: TRBJ1-3
d_gene: NA
CDR3nt: TGTGCCAGCAGACAGGGTTCATCTGGAAACACCATATATTTT
CDR3aa: CASRQGSSGNTIYF

abundance: few
v_gene: TRBV10-2
j_gene: TRBJ2-3
d_gene: TRBD2
CDR3nt: TGCGCCAGCAGACTAGCGGGAGGGCCTAGGACAGATACGCAGTATTTT
CDR3aa: CASRLAGGPRTDTQYF

abundance: NA
v_gene: TRBV25-1
j_gene: TRBJ2-3
d_gene: NA
CDR3nt: TGTGCCAGCAGACATCCACAGGGCCCAGATACGCAGTATTTT
CDR3aa: CASRHPQGPDTQYF

abundance: many
v_gene: TRBV20-1
j_gene: TRBJ2-3
d_gene: TRBD2
CDR3nt: TGCAGTGCTCCCCAGGGAGGGTTAACAGATACGCAGTATTTT
CDR3aa: CSAPQGGLTDTQYF

abundance: NA
v_gene: TRBV4-3
j_gene: TRBJ2-1
d_gene: TRBD2
CDR3nt: TGCGCCAGCAGCCAAGAGGGGACTAGTTTAATCGGTGAGCAGTTCTTC
CDR3aa: CASSQEGTSLIGEQFF

abundance: many
v_gene: TRBV5-1
j_gene: TRBJ1-1
d_gene: NA
CDR3nt: TGCGCCAGCAGCCCCAGGGGTAACACTGAAGCTTTCTTT
CDR3aa: CASSPRGNTEAFF

abundance: many
v_gene: TRBV4-3
j_gene: TRBJ2-1
d_gene: NA
CDR3nt: TGCGCCAGCAGCCAAGATCTTTCGGGTCCGTTCTTC
CDR3aa: CASSQDLSGPFF

abundance: NA
v_gene: TRBV27
j_gene: TRBJ2-3
d_gene: NA
CDR3nt: TGTGCCAGCAGCTGGGGGATTGCCGGGAGTTTCACAGATACGCAGTATTTT
CDR3aa: CASSWGIAGSFTDTQYF

abundance: many
v_gene: TRBV15
j_gene: TRBJ2-1
d_gene: NA
CDR3nt: TGTGCCACCAGCAGAGATGTCGATGAGCAGTTCTTC
CDR3aa: CATSRDVDEQFF

abundance: many
v_gene: TRBV19
j_gene: TRBJ1-5
d_gene: NA
CDR3nt: TGTGCCAGTAATTCGCAGCTTCAGCCCCAGCATTTT
CDR3aa: CASNSQLQPQHF

abundance: few
v_gene: TRBV29-1
j_gene: TRBJ2-1
d_gene: TRBD2
CDR3nt: TGCAGCGTCGCTCTAGCGGGAGGGCCCTATGAGCAGTTCTTC
CDR3aa: CSVALAGGPYEQFF

abundance: NA
v_gene: TRBV25-1
j_gene: TRBJ2-7
d_gene: NA
CDR3nt: TGTGCCAGCAGTGGTGAGAATAGCTACGAGCAGTACTTC
CDR3aa: CASSGENSYEQYF

abundance: few
v_gene: TRBV19
j_gene: TRBJ1-4
d_gene: NA
CDR3nt: TGTGCCAGTAGTGAGGGCTACGCTGAAAAACTGTTTTTT
CDR3aa: CASSEGYAEKLFF

abundance: many
v_gene: TRBV7-9
j_gene: TRBJ2-1
d_gene: NA
CDR3nt: TGTGCCAGCAGCTCGGGACTTACCAATGAGCAGTTCTTC
CDR3aa: CASSSGLTNEQFF

abundance: many
v_gene: TRBV12-3/TRBV12-4
j_gene: TRBJ2-5
d_gene: TRBD1
CDR3nt: TGTGCCAGCAGTTTCGGCGGGACAGGGGTTGTCGGGATTCACTTC
CDR3aa: CASSFGGTGVVGIHF

abundance: few
v_gene: TRBV9
j_gene: TRBJ2-7
d_gene: NA
CDR3nt: TGTGCCAGCAGCGAGGGGGGCTACTACGAGCAGTACTTC
CDR3aa: CASSEGGYYEQYF

abundance: few
v_gene: TRBV7-2
j_gene: TRBJ2-1
d_gene: NA
CDR3nt: TGTGCCAGCAGCGGGGTCGCTTCGTACAATGAGCAGTTCTTC
CDR3aa: CASSGVASYNEQFF

abundance: NA
v_gene: TRBV12-3/TRBV12-4
j_gene: TRBJ2-4
d_gene: NA
CDR3nt: TGTGCCAGCAGGGGGGACGTGAACATTCAGTACTTC
CDR3aa: CASRGDVNIQYF

abundance: many
v_gene: TRBV12-3/TRBV12-4
j_gene: TRBJ2-3
d_gene: TRBD1
CDR3nt: TGTGCCAGCAGCCGAGGACAGGGCGCCACAGATACGCAGTATTTT
CDR3aa: CASSRGQGATDTQYF

abundance: few
v_gene: TRBV4-3
j_gene: TRBJ2-5
d_gene: TRBD2
CDR3nt: TGCGCCAGCAGCCAAGAAGCAGCGGGAGGTTTCGAGACCCAGTACTTC
CDR3aa: CASSQEAAGGFETQYF

abundance: few
v_gene: TRBV7-8
j_gene: TRBJ2-3
d_gene: TRBD2
CDR3nt: TGTGCCAGCAGCCGACTAGCGTCTAGCACAGATACGCAGTATTTT
CDR3aa: CASSRLASSTDTQYF

abundance: NA
v_gene: TRBV30
j_gene: TRBJ2-1
d_gene: TRBD1
CDR3nt: TGTGCCTGGAGTGCTACCCAGGGGGCACATGAGCAGTTCTTC
CDR3aa: CAWSATQGAHEQFF

abundance: NA
v_gene: TRBV29-1
j_gene: TRBJ2-5
d_gene: NA
CDR3nt: TGCAGCGCCGGGACCACAGAGACCCAGTACTTC
CDR3aa: CSAGTTETQYF

abundance: many
v_gene: TRBV20-1
j_gene: TRBJ1-1
d_gene: NA
CDR3nt: TGCAGTGTAGACCGTATGAACACTGAAGCTTTCTTT
CDR3aa: CSVDRMNTEAFF

abundance: many
v_gene: TRBV12-3/TRBV12-4
j_gene: TRBJ1-5
d_gene: TRBD1
CDR3nt: TGTGCCAGCAGGGTCGGGACAGGGGGTAATCAGCCCCAGCATTTT
CDR3aa: CASRVGTGGNQPQHF

abundance: NA
v_gene: TRBV27
j_gene: TRBJ1-2
d_gene: TRBD1
CDR3nt: TGTGCCAGCAGTTTTCTCGTGGACAGGGACTATGGCTACACCTTC
CDR3aa: CASSFLVDRDYGYTF

abundance: few
v_gene: TRBV5-1
j_gene: TRBJ2-6
d_gene: TRBD2
CDR3nt: TGCGCCAGCAGCTTGGCCGGACTAGTAGGTGGGGCCAACGTCCTGACTTTC
CDR3aa: CASSLAGLVGGANVLTF

abundance: many
v_gene: TRBV4-2
j_gene: TRBJ2-1
d_gene: NA
CDR3nt: TGTGCCAGCAGCCTAGACCTCTTCGGTTACAATGAGCAGTTCTTC
CDR3aa: CASSLDLFGYNEQFF

abundance: many
v_gene: TRBV12-3/TRBV12-4
j_gene: TRBJ1-3
d_gene: NA
CDR3nt: TGTGCCAGCAGTCGAGAGGCGGCCACCATATATTTT
CDR3aa: CASSREAATIYF

abundance: few
v_gene: TRBV10-3
j_gene: TRBJ2-5
d_gene: NA
CDR3nt: TGTGCCATCAGTGAGTCGTACCAAGAGACCCAGTACTTC
CDR3aa: CAISESYQETQYF

abundance: many
v_gene: TRBV20-1
j_gene: TRBJ2-3
d_gene: NA
CDR3nt: TGCAGTGCTAGAGTGGCGGGGAGAGGCACAGATACGCAGTATTTT
CDR3aa: CSARVAGRGTDTQYF

abundance: NA
v_gene: TRBV7-2
j_gene: TRBJ2-1
d_gene: NA
CDR3nt: TGTGCCAGCAGCTTAGATGGGGCGGTATACAATGAGCAGTTCTTC
CDR3aa: CASSLDGAVYNEQFF

abundance: many
v_gene: TRBV12-3/TRBV12-4
j_gene: TRBJ2-3
d_gene: NA
CDR3nt: TGTGCCAGCAGCCAAACCACAGATACGCAGTATTTT
CDR3aa: CASSQTTDTQYF

abundance: NA
v_gene: TRBV7-3
j_gene: TRBJ2-3
d_gene: TRBD2
CDR3nt: TGTGCCAGCAGCATAGGACTAGCGGGAGGGACAGATACGCAGTATTTT
CDR3aa: CASSIGLAGGTDTQYF